This entry lists 29 T cell receptor beta chains sequenced from one sample in a study of T cells after yellow fever vaccination (dated by TCRdb to between 2018 and 2020). Libraries were prepared through 5' RACE. Sequenced on an Illumina HiSeq 2500. In-frame beta chains were kept once TCRdb had trimmed the public reads at Q25 with fastp and called clones with MiXCR. Rows are combined by CDR3 protein, so each entry shows the most common genes and DNA. The sample contains about 580,000 distinct CDR3 sequences, 17% of them found a single time. The top ten clones comprise 15% to 20% of the sample. The treatment or condition label, as the study defines it: live attenuated yellow fever vaccine strain. Source: PBMCs, taken 5 days after the first yellow fever vaccination. These TCRs come from a young man who received the YFV17D yellow fever vaccine.

The gene calls are TRBV5-1 and TRBJ2-3; 9 bases map to TRBD1. After removal of 0 bases from V and 13 bases from J, the junction contained 9 bases not matched to a gene. Germline lookup yields CDR1 SGHRS and CDR2 YFSETQ. This CDR3 region has 14 residues. The CDR3 loop reads CASSLAGQGPWEYF. The DNA of the CDR3 is TGCGCCAGCAGCTTGGCGGGACAGGGACCCTGGGAGTATTTT.

In this sample, this clonotype turned up a few times. The chain combines TRBV19 with TRBJ2-3; D is unresolved. Trimming pared 3 bases from V and 4 bases from J, leaving 11 bases between. Germline CDR1 is LNHDA and CDR2 is SQIVND (reference sequence). There are 14 residues in the CDR3. The CDR3, as DNA: TGTGCCAGTAGTATCCAACGGCTTCCAGATACGCAGTATTTT. Residues: CASSIQRLPDTQYF.

This chain links TRBV5-1 with TRBJ2-7; the D gene is possibly TRBD2 (6 bases). Germline V gives CDR1 SGHRS, CDR2 YFSETQ. The length of the CDR3 is 14 residues. Trimming pared 5 bases from V and 0 bases from J, leaving 12 bases between. CDR3 residues: CASSMTRGSYEQYF. The DNA for the CDR3 is TGCGCCAGCAGTATGACTAGAGGCTCCTACGAGCAGTACTTC.

V gene TRBV12-3 or TRBV12-4 combines with J gene TRBJ2-5, with 10 bases matching TRBD1. Trimming cost V 5 bases and J 11 bases; bases outside gene matches: 8. This CDR3 region has 13 residues. This CDR3 is CASSRTGGKVQYF. The CDR3 region has the DNA TGTGCCAGCAGTCGGACAGGGGGTAAAGTTCAGTACTTC.

J is TRBJ2-6 and V is TRBV7-9, with a possible D match to TRBD2 (5 bases). Germline-derived CDR1 and CDR2 are SEHNR and FQNEAQ (reference sequence). This CDR3 has 17 residues. Trimming took 5 bases from V and 0 from J, leaving 14 bases between them. CDR3 in amino acids: CASSKSGLSSGANVLTF. The CDR3 DNA reads TGTGCCAGCAGCAAAAGCGGACTGTCCTCTGGGGCCAACGTCCTGACTTTC.

The V call is TRBV7-8, the J call TRBJ1-5; 7 nucleotides line up with TRBD1. V lost 5 bases, J lost 3 bases, and 7 bases stayed unmatched. The CDR3 consists of 15 residues. The germline CDR1 and CDR2 sequences are SGHVS and FQNEAQ. This CDR3 reads CASSLTGTVNQPQHF. CDR3 bases: TGTGCCAGCAGCCTAACCGGGACAGTCAATCAGCCCCAGCATTTT.

About this clonotype itself: A junction boundary mismatches the germline segment, possibly from a read error. The chain employs TRBV7-7 and TRBJ2-1; D is possibly TRBD2 (5 bases). This CDR3 spans 17 amino acids. Germline V gene sequence: CDR1 SSHAT, CDR2 FNYEAQ (reference sequence). The CDR3 nucleotides read TGTGCTAGCAGCTTATTTTTTTCAACGACGGGAAACAATGAGCAGTTCTTC. It specifies CASSLFFSTTGNNEQFF.

Only a few counts were recorded for this clonotype. The CDR3 region has the DNA TGTGCCTGGAGTGTTGGGGGCAACAATAATTCACCCCTCCACTTT. Encoded protein: CAWSVGGNNNSPLHF. J is TRBJ1-6 and V is TRBV30; D perhaps matches TRBD1 (6 bases). Germline CDR1 and CDR2: GTSNPN and SVGIG (reference sequence). CDR3 length equals 15 residues. Trimming shortened V by 0 bases and J by 5 bases, and 11 bases separated the two germline ends.

This chain uses TRBV12-3 or TRBV12-4 with TRBJ1-3; no firm D call. V lost 5 bases and J lost 0, with 11 bases in between. The CDR3 runs to 15 residues. CDR3 residues: CASSPSGASGNTIYF. The CDR3 DNA is TGTGCCAGCAGTCCTTCAGGTGCCTCTGGAAACACCATATATTTT.

The gene calls are TRBV15 and TRBJ1-2; 7 nucleotides match TRBD1. The trim removed 1 base at V and 2 bases at J, leaving 4 bases unmatched. The germline V gene encodes CDR1 LNHNV and CDR2 YYDKDF (reference sequence). The CDR3 is 15 amino acids. The CDR3 region has the DNA TGTGCCACCAGCAGAGGATCGACAGGGAACTATGGCTACACCTTC. Translating it yields CATSRGSTGNYGYTF.

The table lists this clonotype with a few counts. The V and J genes are TRBV29-1 and TRBJ2-1; 8 bases are a match to TRBD1. This CDR3 comprises 13 residues. After removal of 3 bases from V and 8 bases from J, the junction contained 6 bases not matched to a gene. CDR1 is SQVTM and CDR2 is ANQGSEA in the germline V gene. DNA for the CDR3: TGCAGCGTTGATTGGACAGGGTCGGATGAGCAGTTCTTC. This encodes CSVDWTGSDEQFF.

This clonotype has a handful of counts. The chain is built from TRBV7-9 and TRBJ2-5, with no clear D. The CDR3 has 14 amino acids. The germline V gene has CDR1 SEHNR and CDR2 FQNEAQ (reference sequence). The V gene lost 2 bases and the J gene lost 7 bases, with 14 bases spanning the gap. The CDR3 here is CASSLTLPLGTQYF. CDR3 DNA sequence: TGTGCCAGCAGCTTAACCCTCCCTTTGGGGACCCAGTACTTC.

A few counts support this clonotype. V and J are TRBV7-2 and TRBJ1-5; D ambiguous. The CDR3 has 13 amino acids. Germline V lookup: CDR1 SGHTA, CDR2 FQGNSA. V was clipped by 1 base and J by 7 bases, with 8 bases between them. The CDR3 DNA follows: TGTGCCAGCAGCTTAGGGCAGATCCAGCCCCAGCATTTT. It yields the protein CASSLGQIQPQHF.

This chain uses TRBV5-4 with TRBJ2-1, with 8 bases aligning to TRBD2. This CDR3 is built from 15 residues. V gave up 2 bases and J gave up 2 bases; unmatched junction bases: 3. Germline CDR1 is SGHNT and CDR2 is YYREEE (reference sequence). The CDR3 protein is CASSLAGATYNEQFF. CDR3 nucleotide sequence: TGTGCCAGCAGCTTAGCGGGGGCCACCTACAATGAGCAGTTCTTC.

The chain employs TRBV5-5 and TRBJ1-5; no definite D call. CDR1 is SGHKS, CDR2 YYEKEE, per germline (reference sequence). Deletions cut 0 bases from V and 8 bases from J, with 9 bases between. This CDR3 is 13 amino acids long. CDR3 region: CASSLGGLEPQHF. The CDR3 DNA sequence: TGTGCCAGCAGCTTGGGAGGGCTTGAGCCCCAGCATTTT.

This clonotype has only a few counts. The J gene is TRBJ2-1, the V gene TRBV20-1; D unresolved. Germline V gene data show CDR1 as DFQATT and CDR2 as SNEGSKA (reference sequence). The CDR3 runs to 12 residues. The ends were cut back, 6 bases at V and 5 bases at J, with 11 bases in the middle. Here the CDR3 DNA reads TGCAGTGCCTTACAGAGGAACAATGAGCAGTTCTTC. Amino acid sequence: CSALQRNNEQFF.

V is TRBV7-9 and J is TRBJ1-2; no reliable D call. The ends were cut back, 3 bases at V and 3 bases at J, with 8 bases in the middle. This CDR3 region has 13 residues. The V gene's germline CDR1 is SEHNR and CDR2 FQNEAQ (reference sequence). The chain's CDR3 is CASSFMSDYGYTF. The CDR3 coding sequence is TGTGCCAGCAGCTTTATGTCCGACTATGGCTACACCTTC.

This clonotype was observed a few times. This chain joins TRBV5-1 and TRBJ2-7; D uncertain. V was cut by 2 bases and J by 2 bases, with 11 bases left in between. The CDR3 loop spans 14 amino acids. Germline V gene lookup returns CDR1 SGHRS and CDR2 YFSETQ. The CDR3 loop reads CASSFLGETYEQYF. The CDR3, as DNA: TGCGCCAGCAGCTTCCTAGGCGAAACCTACGAGCAGTACTTC.

The sample holds many counts of this clonotype. The rearrangement joins TRBV19 to TRBJ2-4; TRBD1 agrees at 9 bases. V shed 6 bases, J shed 6 bases, and the junction held 0 bases outside the gene matches. The CDR3 loop spans 12 amino acids. From germline, CDR1 is LNHDA and CDR2 SQIVND (reference sequence). CDR3 in DNA: TGTGCCAGTAGGGACAGGGGAAACATTCAGTACTTC. It yields the protein CASRDRGNIQYF.

The V and J genes are TRBV7-3 and TRBJ2-7; 8 nucleotides match TRBD1. V lost 6 bases and J lost 2; bases outside the gene matches: 9. Germline V gene data show CDR1 as SGHTA and CDR2 as FQGTGA. CDR3 length: 15 amino acids. DNA of the CDR3: TGTGCCAGCAGTACCACAGGGGGGAACCCCTACGAGCAGTACTTC. Amino acid sequence: CASSTTGGNPYEQYF.

The V call is TRBV20-1, the J call TRBJ1-1; 8 nucleotides agree with TRBD1. The CDR3 extends over 17 amino acids. CDR1 and CDR2 from the germline V gene are DFQATT and SNEGSKA (reference sequence). J gave up 7 bases and V 1 base, and 17 bases lay outside the gene matches. The CDR3 region has the DNA TGCAGTGCTAGAGGGCCCCTCGGGGCAGGGGGCGAGGGTGAAGCTTTCTTT. Residues: CSARGPLGAGGEGEAFF.

This clonotype turned up a few times. This chain connects TRBV6-5 to TRBJ1-2; maybe TRBD1 (5 bases). V shed 0 bases and J shed 5 bases, with 7 bases lying between them. This CDR3 comprises 13 residues. The germline CDR1 and CDR2 sequences are MNHEY and SVGAGI. The CDR3 sequence: CASSYSPGYGYTF. CDR3 DNA sequence: TGTGCCAGCAGTTACTCCCCAGGGTATGGCTACACCTTC.

This clonotype has a handful of counts. This chain connects TRBV5-1 to TRBJ1-1; D remains unclear. The CDR3 contains 14 residues. V lost 0 bases to trimming and J lost 0 bases, with 6 bases between them. Per germline, CDR1 SGHRS and CDR2 YFSETQ. The CDR3: CASSLDKVNTEAFF. The CDR3 DNA reads TGCGCCAGCAGCTTGGACAAAGTGAACACTGAAGCTTTCTTT. Full variable domain (missing parts from reference TRBV5-1 and TRBJ1-1): KAGVTQTPRYLIKTRGQQVTLSCSPISGHRSVSWYQQTPGQGLQFLFEYFSETQRNKGNFPGRFSGRQFSNSRSEMNVSTLELGDSALYLCASSLDKVNTEAFFGQGTRLTVV.

The J gene is TRBJ1-3, the V gene TRBV7-2; 8 bases agree with TRBD1. CDR3 size: 16 residues. In germline, CDR1 is SGHTA, CDR2 FQGNSA. V shed 4 bases and J 2 bases; nucleotides not matched to a gene: 7. In DNA, the CDR3 is TGTGCCAGCAGCTCCAGACAGGGGTTCGCTGGAAACACCATATATTTT. It encodes CASSSRQGFAGNTIYF.

This clonotype was seen a handful of times. As DNA, the CDR3 is TGTGCCAGCAGTTTAGATAGCGGGGGCTCCTACGAGCAGTACTTC. This encodes CASSLDSGGSYEQYF. The chain employs TRBV27 and TRBJ2-7; 9 nucleotides align to TRBD2. V shed 2 bases and J 0 bases; nucleotides not matched to a gene: 2. The CDR3 extends over 15 amino acids. Germline V gene sequence: CDR1 MNHEY, CDR2 SMNVEV (reference sequence).

This clonotype was seen repeatedly, ten times or more. V usage is TRBV3-1 and J usage is TRBJ2-5; TRBD2 matches at 9 bases. Germline V gives CDR1 LGHDT, CDR2 YNNKEL (reference sequence). With 4 bases clipped from V and 1 base from J, the junction kept 7 bases outside the gene matches. The CDR3 has 16 residues. CDR3 in amino acids: CASSPSLAGLQETQYF. For the CDR3, the DNA is TGTGCCAGCAGCCCCAGCCTAGCGGGGCTCCAAGAGACCCAGTACTTC.

This clonotype was observed at least ten times. The chain recombines TRBV5-5 with TRBJ1-4; D gene ambiguous. Germline V CDR1 and CDR2: SGHKS, YYEKEE (reference sequence). The CDR3 has 13 residues. V lost 0 bases and J lost 4, with 4 bases in between. CDR3 DNA sequence: TGTGCCAGCAGCTTGGGTGTTAATGAAAAACTGTTTTTT. This translates into CASSLGVNEKLFF. The full variable domain, rest sourced from reference TRBV5-5 and TRBJ1-4, is DAGVTQSPTHLIKTRGQQVTLRCSPISGHKSVSWYQQVLGQGPQFIFQYYEKEERGRGNFPDRFSARQFPNYSSELNVNALLLGDSALYLCASSLGVNEKLFFGSGTQLSVL.

J is TRBJ1-1 and V is TRBV2; D call uncertain. The V end lost 2 bases, the J end lost 8 bases, and 12 bases lay between the germline ends. In germline, CDR1 is SNHLY, CDR2 FYNNEI. The CDR3 is made up of 13 amino acids. CDR3 in DNA: TGTGCCAGCAGTGAAATCCAAGAACTCGAAGCTTTCTTT. Protein sequence: CASSEIQELEAFF.

The chain recombines TRBV7-9 with TRBJ2-3, with D uncertain. CDR1 and CDR2 from the germline V gene are SEHNR and FQNEAQ (reference sequence). The CDR3 contains 15 residues. V was pared by 5 bases and J by 0 bases, with 12 bases between. The CDR3 spells CASSPPATSTDTQYF. For the CDR3, the DNA is TGTGCCAGCAGCCCCCCAGCCACTAGCACAGATACGCAGTATTTT. Full variable domain (missing parts from reference TRBV7-9 and TRBJ2-3): DTGVSQNPRHKITKRGQNVTFRCDPISEHNRLYWYRQTLGQGPEFLTYFQNEAQLEKSRLLSDRFSAERPKGSFSTLEIQRTEQGDSAMYLCASSPPATSTDTQYFGPGTRLTVL.